Listed here are 32 T cell receptor beta chains from one sample, sequenced in a study of T cell clusters in autoimmune cytopenias. One tube held mixed TRB-A and TRB-B primer pools for touch-down PCR. TCRdb reprocessed the multiplex PCR reads, with one entry per CDR3 protein and no DNA. Its clone listing holds roughly 5,800 distinct CDR3 sequences. Each sample's input was around 270 ng genomic DNA, 38,000 or so genome equivalents. The same specimen was also included in a second study, on T cell repertoires in aging, cancer and after chemotherapy.

Material for sequencing was peripheral blood. The source of these receptors is a human donor in good health.

By frequency, this clonotype registers medium-sized. The chain carries TRBV19 and TRBJ2-7; TCRdb proposes TRBD1, but this gene call is untestable without DNA. This CDR3 comprises 14 residues. Germline V gives CDR1 LNHDA, CDR2 SQIVND (reference sequence). CDR3: CASSRGQGWYEQYF.

V and J are TRBV5-1 and TRBJ1-4; TCRdb calls TRBD1, which cannot be checked without DNA. Germline CDR1 is SGHRS and CDR2 is YFSETQ. The CDR3 has 14 amino acids. The CDR3 is CASSSGQGDEKLFF.

This chain joins TRBV7-4 and TRBJ2-3. The CDR3 spans 15 residues. Germline V gene data show CDR1 as SGHVT and CDR2 as SQSDAQ. CDR3 amino acids: CASSLGVLTTDTQYF.

The CDR3 region is CASSALAGGGYYNEQFF. The chain links TRBV11-1 to TRBJ2-1; TCRdb's D gene call, TRBD2, goes unchecked for lack of DNA. The CDR3 is 17 residues long. Germline V lookup: CDR1 SGHAT, CDR2 FQDESV (reference sequence).

This clonotype registers medium-sized (0.01 to 0.1%) by frequency. The chain couples TRBV29-1 to TRBJ1-1. CDR3 length: 13 amino acids. Germline CDR1 SQVTM, CDR2 ANQGSEA. This chain's CDR3 is CSGYDGRNTEAFF.

This clonotype is identified as medium-sized (0.01 to 0.1%) from frequency. The CDR3 spells CASTREGRNEQFF. This chain joins TRBV19 and TRBJ2-1; TCRdb designates TRBD2, a call that cannot be tested without DNA. The CDR3 runs 13 residues. The germline CDR1 and CDR2 sequences are LNHDA and SQIVND (reference sequence).

This clonotype registers medium-sized by frequency. The rearrangement joins TRBV5-6 to TRBJ2-7; TCRdb indicates TRBD1, and absent DNA this call remains unverified. CDR3 size: 14 residues. Germline lookup yields CDR1 SGHDT and CDR2 YYEEEE. CDR3: CASSRDPGAYEQYF.

In terms of frequency, this clonotype is medium-sized (0.01 to 0.1%). The chain joins TRBV24-1 to TRBJ2-5; TCRdb's D call, TRBD1, is unchecked because there is no DNA. The CDR3 is 15 residues long. CDR1 and CDR2 (germline): KGHDR, SFDVKD. CDR3: CATSDSRGVGETQYF.

This chain links TRBV5-1 with TRBJ1-4. This CDR3 comprises 14 residues. Germline CDR1 reads SGHRS; CDR2 reads YFSETQ. The CDR3 reads CASSLVGTNEKLFF.

The V call is TRBV19, the J call TRBJ1-2; with no DNA, the TCRdb D assignment of TRBD1 cannot be verified. Germline CDR1 LNHDA, CDR2 SQIVND (reference sequence). This CDR3 region has 12 residues. The CDR3: CASRDREYGYTF.

The V call is TRBV13, the J call TRBJ1-2; as DNA is missing, the TRBD1 call by TCRdb cannot be tested. The CDR3 contains 13 residues. Germline V gives CDR1 PRHDT, CDR2 FYEKMQ (reference sequence). CDR3 protein: CASSPRDIYGYTF.

This clonotype ranks as medium-sized in terms of frequency. V and J are TRBV6-1 and TRBJ2-1; with no DNA, the TCRdb D assignment of TRBD1 cannot be verified. Germline V gene sequence: CDR1 MNHNS, CDR2 SASEGT. The CDR3 has 15 residues. The CDR3 here is CASSEPGQGGNEQFF.

The chain combines TRBV7-2 with TRBJ1-6; checking the TCRdb D call of TRBD1 is not possible without DNA. The CDR3 is 15 amino acids. CDR1 and CDR2 from the germline V gene are SGHTA and FQGNSA. CDR3 sequence reads: CASSSAGTVNSPLHF.

This clonotype is medium-sized (0.01 to 0.1%) by frequency. V gene TRBV18 combines with J gene TRBJ1-2; TCRdb's assignment of TRBD1 cannot be checked, as there is no DNA. The CDR3 totals 13 residues. In germline, CDR1 is KGHSH, CDR2 LQKENI. CDR3 protein: CASSPKQQEGYTF. Full variable domain (missing parts from reference TRBV18 and TRBJ1-2): NAGVMQNPRHLVRRRGQEARLRCSPMKGHSHVYWYRQLPEEGLKFMVYLQKENIIDESGMPKERFSAEFPKEGPSILRIQQVVRGDSAAYFCASSPKQQEGYTFGSGTRLTVV.

The genes are TRBV12-3 or TRBV12-4 and TRBJ2-1; TCRdb gives TRBD1 as the D gene, but with no DNA this cannot be confirmed. This CDR3 spans 12 amino acids. CDR3 region: CASKGTYNEQFF.

This clonotype is medium-sized by frequency. The chain is built from TRBV29-1 and TRBJ1-1. Per germline, CDR1 SQVTM and CDR2 ANQGSEA. The CDR3 has 14 amino acids. The CDR3: CSVEENGPSTEAFF.

Considering frequency, this clonotype is medium-sized. The CDR3 region is CASSPISGTSGRARTEQFF. The chain has TRBV7-6 and TRBJ2-1; TCRdb outputs TRBD2, but without DNA this stays unchecked. The CDR3 is 19 amino acids. CDR1 and CDR2 from the germline V gene are SGHVS and FNYEAQ.

This clonotype is deemed medium-sized by its frequency. The rearrangement links TRBV6-5 to TRBJ1-1. The germline gives CDR1 MNHEY, CDR2 SVGAGI. The CDR3 runs 15 residues. Here the CDR3 reads CASRTIAAPNTEAFF.

This clonotype is identified as medium-sized from frequency. V gene TRBV6-5 combines with J gene TRBJ1-1; the TCRdb call, TRBD1, lacks DNA for checking. In germline, CDR1 is MNHEY, CDR2 SVGAGI. The CDR3 length is 12 residues. The CDR3 sequence is CAARGRDTEAFF.

The chain employs TRBV5-1 and TRBJ2-3; TCRdb names TRBD1, which stays unverified in the absence of DNA. Germline assignment: CDR1 SGHRS and CDR2 YFSETQ. CDR3 length equals 18 residues. CDR3 amino acids: CASSLASRGAGFTDTQYF.

This clonotype shows up as medium-sized by frequency. This chain uses TRBV19 with TRBJ2-1. The CDR3 has 15 residues. CDR1 and CDR2 from the germline V gene are LNHDA and SQIVND (reference sequence). Here the CDR3 reads CASSDSLGLHNEQFF.

The chain has TRBV13 and TRBJ2-2. CDR3 size: 12 residues. Germline loops: CDR1 PRHDT, CDR2 FYEKMQ (reference sequence). The CDR3: CASSSSGRGAFF.

Judged by frequency, this clonotype is medium-sized (0.01 to 0.1%). The chain has TRBV5-5 and TRBJ2-1; checking the TCRdb D call of TRBD2 is not possible without DNA. The CDR3 is 15 residues long. From germline, CDR1 is SGHKS and CDR2 YYEKEE (reference sequence). This chain's CDR3 is CASSLEGLTYNEQFF.

V is TRBV5-1 and J is TRBJ2-5; the TCRdb D gene call, TRBD1, has no DNA to confirm it. The CDR3 runs to 13 residues. Germline lookup yields CDR1 SGHRS and CDR2 YFSETQ. This CDR3 reads CASSRGRQETQYF.

Measured by frequency, this clonotype is medium-sized. This chain links TRBV6-5 with TRBJ1-3; the TCRdb D gene call, TRBD1, has no DNA to confirm it. The germline CDR1 and CDR2 sequences are MNHEY and SVGAGI. CDR3 length: 16 amino acids. The chain's CDR3 is CASSQRPQGAGNTIYF.

Its frequency marks this clonotype as medium-sized. The V call is TRBV6-5, the J call TRBJ1-2; TCRdb indicates TRBD1, and absent DNA this call remains unverified. Germline V CDR1 and CDR2: MNHEY, SVGAGI. This CDR3 comprises 15 residues. The CDR3 loop is CASSPLTGARYGYTF.

The gene calls are TRBV20-1 and TRBJ2-3; TCRdb gives TRBD2 as the D gene, but with no DNA this cannot be confirmed. Germline assignment: CDR1 DFQATT and CDR2 SNEGSKA (reference sequence). The CDR3 is 17 residues long. CDR3 residues: CSARDGMGLAGADTQYF.

The chain has TRBV7-9 and TRBJ1-3; TCRdb returns TRBD1, unconfirmable since there is no DNA. The CDR3 is 17 residues long. CDR1 SEHNR and CDR2 FQNEAQ come from the germline V gene (reference sequence). CDR3 residues: CASSSMEGPGHGNTIYF.

This clonotype shows up as medium-sized by frequency. This chain joins TRBV6-5 and TRBJ2-7; TCRdb's D call, TRBD2, is unchecked because there is no DNA. CDR3 length: 13 residues. CDR1 is MNHEY, CDR2 SVGAGI, per germline. Here the CDR3 reads CASSPLPSYEQYF.

The chain joins TRBV20-1 to TRBJ2-7; the D call from TCRdb, TRBD2, cannot be confirmed without DNA. Germline lookup yields CDR1 DFQATT and CDR2 SNEGSKA (reference sequence). There are 14 residues in the CDR3. The CDR3 here is CSARGEGTRYEQYF.

This clonotype is classed as medium-sized by frequency. This chain connects TRBV5-5 to TRBJ1-1. This CDR3 is 14 amino acids long. Germline CDR1 reads SGHKS; CDR2 reads YYEKEE (reference sequence). CDR3 residues: CASSWSGRHTEAFF.

The chain uses TRBV10-3 and TRBJ2-1; absent DNA, TCRdb's TRBD1 call cannot be checked. This CDR3 contains 14 residues. Germline V gives CDR1 ENHRY, CDR2 SYGVKD. CDR3 in amino acids: CAISRDRGSDEQFF.